Each of the 31 T cell receptor beta chains below was sequenced from the same sample in a study of blood T cell repertoires in COVID-19. Produced via immunoSEQ multiplex PCR; TCRdb's table is partial and in-frame only. The top ten clones hold approximately 5.1% of a sample with just under 65,000 clones, roughly 82% of them seen once. The source material was peripheral blood. Receptors were obtained from a human donor in a cohort sampled during active COVID-19.

This clone was counted once. The chain employs TRBV27 and TRBJ1-2; tentative D call: TRBD1 (5 bases). The germline gives CDR1 MNHEY, CDR2 SMNVEV (reference sequence). The V and J ends lost 3 bases and 4 bases respectively, with 9 bases between them. CDR3 length equals 13 residues. CDR3: CASSLTVSYGYTF. CDR3 coding DNA: TGTGCCAGCAGTTTGACAGTTTCCTATGGCTACACCTTC.

The chain recombines TRBV7-9 with TRBJ2-7; tentatively, D is TRBD2 (5 bases). Trimming cost V 4 bases and J 2 bases, with 12 bases left between them. This CDR3 has 14 amino acids. The V gene's germline CDR1 is SEHNR and CDR2 FQNEAQ (reference sequence). CDR3 DNA: TGTGCCAGCAGCTCCGACATCGGGACCTACGAGCAGTACTTC. It is translated as CASSSDIGTYEQYF.

The V call is TRBV24-1, the J call TRBJ2-2, with 7 bases fitting TRBD1. The CDR3 runs 14 residues. Germline CDR1 KGHDR, CDR2 SFDVKD. The V gene end was trimmed by 5 bases and the J gene end by 4 bases; junction bases not matched to a gene: 3. CDR3 DNA sequence: TGTGCCACCAGTGTCTCAGGGGGCACCGGGGAGCTGTTTTTT. It encodes CATSVSGGTGELFF.

The chain employs TRBV5-1 and TRBJ2-7, with a tentative D call TRBD2 (6 bases). The CDR3 is 13 residues long. CDR1 and CDR2 (germline): SGHRS, YFSETQ. V was trimmed by 2 bases and J by 0 bases, leaving 6 bases between them. CDR3 residues: CASSFGSSYEQYF. Written as DNA, the CDR3 is TGCGCCAGCAGCTTCGGGAGCTCCTACGAGCAGTACTTC.

This chain links TRBV5-5 with TRBJ2-1, with D possibly being TRBD1 (5 bases). Per the germline V gene, CDR1 is SGHKS and CDR2 is YYEKEE (reference sequence). The V and J ends lost 4 bases and 1 base respectively, with 12 bases between them. The CDR3 sequence is 15 residues long. The DNA of the CDR3 is TGTGCCAGCAGCCCCGGACACCGATCCTACAATGAGCAGTTCTTC. Its protein product is CASSPGHRSYNEQFF.

In the case of this clone: The sample contains more than one DNA sequence encoding this CDR3. This chain uses TRBV4-3 with TRBJ2-6, with a tentative D call TRBD1 (5 bases). Trimming removed 0 bases at V and 0 bases at J, with 6 bases between. Germline CDR1 reads LGHNA; CDR2 reads YSLEER. CDR3 length equals 16 residues. CDR3 DNA: TGCGCCAGCAGCCAAGAAACAGGCTCTGGGGCCAACGTCCTGACTTTC. Translating it yields CASSQETGSGANVLTF.

To note about this clone: Other DNA sequences in the sample encode the same CDR3. The chain links TRBV10-3 to TRBJ1-2; D gene unclear. V shed 2 bases and J shed 2 bases, with 6 bases lying between them. Germline CDR1 ENHRY, CDR2 SYGVKD. The CDR3 has 13 amino acids. The CDR3 nucleotides are TGTGCCATCAGTGAGACGGTGAACTATGGCTACACCTTC. It encodes CAISETVNYGYTF.

This clone was detected once. The chain carries TRBV6-2 or TRBV6-3 and TRBJ1-5; TRBD1 matches 7 bases. In germline, CDR1 is MNHEY, CDR2 SVGEGT. The CDR3 sequence is 15 residues long. The ends lost 4 bases at V and 4 bases at J; junction bases unmatched: 7. CDR3 in DNA: TGTGCCAGCAGTTGGGGACAGCAGTCAAATCAGCCCCAGCATTTT. Its protein product is CASSWGQQSNQPQHF.

V is TRBV29-1 and J is TRBJ1-2; D possibly corresponds to TRBD1 (6 bases). The V end lost 1 base, the J end lost 7 bases, and 19 bases lay between the germline ends. Germline V gene sequence: CDR1 SQVTM, CDR2 ANQGSEA. This CDR3 has 15 residues. CDR3 residues: CSVEAPEQGSRGYTF. Here the CDR3 DNA reads TGCAGCGTTGAAGCTCCCGAGCAGGGGAGTCGTGGCTACACCTTC.

The gene calls are TRBV11-3 and TRBJ2-2; the match to TRBD2 covers 7 bases. This CDR3 contains 15 residues. V shed 5 bases and J 2 bases; nucleotides not matched to a gene: 5. Germline CDR1 is SGHNT and CDR2 is YENEEA. This chain's CDR3 is CASSPSGGNTGELFF. The CDR3 coding sequence is TGTGCCAGCAGCCCCTCGGGGGGTAACACCGGGGAGCTGTTTTTT.

The chain recombines TRBV11-2 with TRBJ1-1; D perhaps matches TRBD1 (6 bases). V was clipped by 8 bases and J by 2 bases, with 15 bases between them. CDR3 length equals 14 residues. In germline, CDR1 is SGHAT, CDR2 FQNNGV. The CDR3 region has the DNA TGTGCCAGCGAATTAAACAGGGTAAACACTGAAGCTTTCTTT. It yields the protein CASELNRVNTEAFF.

J is TRBJ2-3 and V is TRBV3-1 (or the pseudogene TRBV3-2), with 10 bases identical to TRBD1. Germline V gene sequence: CDR1 LGHDT, CDR2 YNNKEL (reference sequence). Trimming cost V 0 bases and J 4 bases; bases outside gene matches: 1. The CDR3 spans 15 residues. Here the CDR3 reads CASSQEGTGADTQYF. CDR3 DNA: TGTGCCAGCAGCCAAGAAGGGACAGGGGCAGATACGCAGTATTTT.

The CDR3 sequence: CASSLAGFSLYNEQFF. As DNA, the CDR3 is TGTGCCAGCAGCCTAGCCGGATTTAGCCTATACAATGAGCAGTTCTTC. This chain connects TRBV3-1 (or the pseudogene TRBV3-2) to TRBJ2-1; D is unresolved. V shed 4 bases and J shed 4 bases, with 17 bases lying between them. This CDR3 region has 16 residues. Germline V lookup: CDR1 LGHDT, CDR2 YNNKEL (reference sequence).

The genes are TRBV6-2 or TRBV6-3 and TRBJ2-3, with 9 bases aligning to TRBD2. There are 18 residues in the CDR3. The germline gives CDR1 MNHEY, CDR2 SVGEGT. Losses at the gene ends were 2 bases for V and 2 bases for J; bases not matched to a gene: 11. The CDR3 DNA sequence: TGTGCCAGCAGTTACCTAGCGGGGACCGCCCACAACACAGATACGCAGTATTTT. It is translated as CASSYLAGTAHNTDTQYF.

J is TRBJ1-1 and V is TRBV9; D possibly corresponds to TRBD1 (5 bases). In germline, CDR1 is SGDLS, CDR2 YYNGEE. V was trimmed by 1 base and J by 8 bases, leaving 12 bases between them. The CDR3 runs to 13 residues. In DNA form, the CDR3 reads TGTGCCAGCAGCGTAACCGACTGGGGCGAAGCTTTCTTT. Translated, it gives CASSVTDWGEAFF. The variable domain in full, completed from reference TRBV9 and TRBJ1-1, reads DSGVTQTPKHLITATGQRVTLRCSPRSGDLSVYWYQQSLDQGLQFLIQYYNGEERAKGNILERFSAQQFPDLHSELNLSSLELGDSALYFCASSVTDWGEAFFGQGTRLTVV.

In its sample, this clone was seen a few times. The chain recombines TRBV9 with TRBJ2-6; D is perhaps TRBD2 (6 bases). Germline loops: CDR1 SGDLS, CDR2 YYNGEE. V dropped 6 bases and J dropped 0 bases, with 10 bases sitting between them. The CDR3 spans 15 residues. The CDR3 protein is CASNHGSSGANVLTF. DNA for the CDR3: TGTGCCAGCAACCACGGGAGCTCTGGGGCCAACGTCCTGACTTTC.

The chain carries TRBV7-2 and TRBJ1-5; D might be TRBD1 (5 bases). CDR3 size: 15 residues. Germline V gene data show CDR1 as SGHTA and CDR2 as FQGNSA. V shed 5 bases and J shed 3 bases, with 14 bases lying between them. The chain's CDR3 is CASSTDQGSNQPQHF. In DNA form, the CDR3 reads TGTGCCAGCAGCACAGATCAGGGTTCCAATCAGCCCCAGCATTTT. Drawing the rest from reference TRBV7-2 and TRBJ1-5, the complete variable domain is GAGVSQSPSNKVTEKGKDVELRCDPISGHTALYWYRQSLGQGLEFLIYFQGNSAPDKSGLPSDRFSAERTGGSVSTLTIQRTQQEDSAVYLCASSTDQGSNQPQHFGDGTRLSIL.

The genes are TRBV14 and TRBJ1-6; D might be TRBD1 (6 bases). Trimming pared 5 bases from V and 1 base from J, leaving 21 bases between. CDR1 is SGHDN and CDR2 is FVKESK in the germline V gene. The CDR3 spans 19 residues. The DNA for the CDR3 is TGTGCCAGCAGCGAAACGGGCAGGGGTTTAGGGTCCTATAATTCACCCCTCCACTTT. Its translation is CASSETGRGLGSYNSPLHF.

Comments on this clone: Germline is not matched at one junction end, which may reflect a read error. The chain carries TRBV9 and TRBJ1-3, with D possibly being TRBD1 (6 bases). CDR1 and CDR2 (germline): SGDLS, YYNGEE. CDR3 size: 17 residues. This CDR3 is CVSSEGPGTFSGNTIYF. The CDR3 nucleotides are TGTGTCAGCAGCGAGGGGCCCGGGACATTCTCCGGAAACACCATATATTTT.

The chain employs TRBV6-1 and TRBJ2-3, with a weak D call TRBD2 (6 bases). The CDR3 has 15 amino acids. CDR1 MNHNS and CDR2 SASEGT come from the germline V gene. V gave up 2 bases and J gave up 4 bases, with 13 bases separating them. The CDR3 here is CASSESLGGADTQYF. The CDR3 region has the DNA TGTGCCAGCAGTGAATCTCTGGGCGGGGCAGATACGCAGTATTTT.

This chain's CDR3 is CASSYSRGRGYSPLHF. In DNA, the CDR3 is TGTGCCAGCAGTTACTCGAGAGGCAGGGGATACTCACCCCTCCACTTT. The chain joins TRBV6-5 to TRBJ1-6; maybe TRBD1 (6 bases). The CDR3 is 16 residues long. The V end was cut by 0 bases, the J end by 10 bases, with 16 bases between. Germline V CDR1 and CDR2: MNHEY, SVGAGI.

J is TRBJ2-7 and V is TRBV28; TRBD1 might be the D (5 bases). The ends were cut back, 6 bases at V and 1 base at J, with 13 bases in the middle. In germline, CDR1 is MDHEN, CDR2 SYDVKM. The CDR3 is 14 amino acids. DNA of the CDR3: TGTGCCAGCAGCCAGGGTTTTGGGTCCTACGAGCAGTACTTC. Protein sequence: CASSQGFGSYEQYF.

This chain joins TRBV18 and TRBJ2-5; 8 bases are a match to TRBD1. This CDR3 comprises 16 residues. Losses at the gene ends were 6 bases for V and 3 bases for J; bases not matched to a gene: 12. Germline V gene lookup returns CDR1 KGHSH and CDR2 LQKENI. The CDR3 loop reads CASSPNNDRGEETQYF. The CDR3 coding sequence is TGTGCCAGCTCTCCTAACAACGACAGGGGCGAAGAGACCCAGTACTTC.

To note about this clone: Mismatch with germline at one junction end may stem from a read error. The chain joins TRBV7-7 to TRBJ1-3, with D unclear. Germline CDR1 and CDR2: SSHAT and FNYEAQ (reference sequence). The CDR3 covers 15 residues. The CDR3 sequence: CASSPLGSSGNTIYF. DNA of the CDR3: TGTGCTAGCAGCCCCCTAGGCAGCTCTGGAAACACCATATATTTT.

This rearrangement joins TRBV5-1 to TRBJ1-5; tentatively, D is TRBD1 (6 bases). Per the germline V gene, CDR1 is SGHRS and CDR2 is YFSETQ. Trimming cost V 3 bases and J 7 bases, with 17 bases left between them. The CDR3 length is 15 residues. CDR3 in DNA: TGCGCCAGCAGCTCCGAGCCGGGAGGGGGACAGCCCCAGCATTTT. Translation: CASSSEPGGGQPQHF.

The gene calls are TRBV4-2 and TRBJ2-1; 9 bases are a match to TRBD2. The CDR3 spans 16 residues. V lost 0 bases, J lost 9 bases, and 9 bases stayed unmatched. Germline lookup yields CDR1 LGHNA and CDR2 YNFKEQ. The CDR3 protein is CASSQEPGLARSEQFF. CDR3 DNA: TGTGCCAGCAGCCAAGAACCGGGACTAGCTCGTAGTGAGCAGTTCTTC.

V gene TRBV7-9 combines with J gene TRBJ2-1; D possibly corresponds to TRBD1 (6 bases). CDR3 length: 15 amino acids. Germline-derived CDR1 and CDR2 are SEHNR and FQNEAQ (reference sequence). Trimming removed 2 bases at V and 13 bases at J, with 21 bases between. CDR3 DNA: TGTGCCAGCAGCTTATCTATGGGGGCGCAAGGGCACCAGTTCTTC. It codes for CASSLSMGAQGHQFF.

V and J are TRBV4-1 and TRBJ2-7, with TRBD2 as a possible D gene (6 bases). Trimming took off 0 bases at V and 3 bases at J, with 18 bases between the two ends. CDR1 and CDR2 (germline): MGHRA, YSYEKL. The CDR3 contains 17 residues. The CDR3 is CASSQDPSASRGYEQYF. The CDR3 coding sequence is TGCGCCAGCAGCCAAGATCCTAGCGCCAGTCGGGGCTACGAGCAGTACTTC.

Only a few counts were recorded for this clone. The gene calls are TRBV12-3 or TRBV12-4 and TRBJ2-1, with D possibly matching TRBD2 (5 bases). With 7 bases removed from V and 8 bases from J, the gap between germline ends came to 9 bases. The CDR3 length is 11 residues. In DNA form, the CDR3 reads TGTGCCAGCACCCAGGACTATGAGCAGTTCTTC. This gives the protein CASTQDYEQFF.

The V and J genes are TRBV5-1 and TRBJ1-4; D is possibly TRBD1 (6 bases). The CDR3 runs to 16 residues. Germline V CDR1 and CDR2: SGHRS, YFSETQ. The V and J ends lost 4 bases and 0 bases respectively, with 13 bases between them. The CDR3 here is CASSIGQLPTNEKLFF. CDR3 in DNA: TGCGCCAGCAGCATCGGACAGTTACCAACTAATGAAAAACTGTTTTTT.

This clone was counted at least ten times. This rearrangement joins TRBV19 to TRBJ1-2, with a weak D call TRBD1 (5 bases). The CDR3 runs to 15 residues. With 4 bases removed from V and 3 bases from J, the gap between germline ends came to 15 bases. Germline values: CDR1 LNHDA, CDR2 SQIVND (reference sequence). CDR3 DNA sequence: TGTGCCAGTAGTAATCCAGGGAAGAAAGACTATGGCTACACCTTC. Translating gives CASSNPGKKDYGYTF.